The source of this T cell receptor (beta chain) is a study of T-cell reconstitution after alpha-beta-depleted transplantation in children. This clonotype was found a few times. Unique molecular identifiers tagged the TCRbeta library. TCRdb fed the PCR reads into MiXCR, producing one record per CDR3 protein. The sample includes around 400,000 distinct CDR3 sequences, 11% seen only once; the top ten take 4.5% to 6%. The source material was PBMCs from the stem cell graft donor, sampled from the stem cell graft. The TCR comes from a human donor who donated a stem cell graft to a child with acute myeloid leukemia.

DNA for the CDR3: TGCGCCAGCAGCTGGACTAGCTCCTCGAGGGCAGATACGCAGTATTTT. Translation: CASSWTSSSRADTQYF. This chain links TRBV5-1 with TRBJ2-3, with 8 positions matching TRBD2. This CDR3 contains 16 residues. Germline CDR1 SGHRS, CDR2 YFSETQ. The ends lost 3 bases at V and 4 bases at J; junction bases unmatched: 10.